The clone carrying this T cell receptor (beta chain) has more than one count but fewer than ten. Its antigen is not known. The data were taken from a study of cytomegalovirus exposure and HLA in healthy donors. Findings and caveats of the study: Excluded: some indistinguishable V segments such as TRBV6-2 and TRBV6-3. Both high specificity and high sensitivity reportedly marked the classifier's diagnosis of cytomegalovirus status. Cytomegalovirus association was assigned to about 150 TCR beta chains. Most likely, a cluster of highly shared sequence variants arose as a sequencing artifact.

V shed 4 bases, J shed 3 bases, and the junction held 5 bases outside the gene matches. Germline V lookup: CDR1 SGHRS, CDR2 YFSETQ. CDR3 size: 14 residues. The PCR employed 60 Vbeta primers together with 13 Jbeta primers. Libraries were prepared by immunoSEQ multiplex PCR; TCRdb keeps only in-frame clonotypes and omits some of them. This table holds 200,000 to 250,000 clones, roughly 84% found once. Sequencing used PBMCs. The rearrangement uses TRBV5-1 and TRBJ2-7, with 9 bases that match TRBD1. This clonotype was sampled from a man aged 45-60 years in good health and CMV-seronegative. The CDR3 DNA follows: TGCGCCAGCAGCCCTGGGACAGGGCGCTACGAGCAGTACTTC. Its protein product is CASSPGTGRYEQYF.